This T cell receptor beta chain was identified in a study of blood T cell repertoires in COVID-19. V gave up 0 bases and J gave up 3 bases, with 13 bases separating them. The germline CDR1 and CDR2 sequences are LGHNA and YNFKEQ. There are 16 residues in the CDR3. Source study methods: From reference gene primer amplification, estimates of nucleated cell counts were derived. Assay: immunoSEQ multiplex PCR; the TCRdb copy retains only in-frame clones and omits some. That table is the source of V, J and clone size, and D and trimming were worked out from the DNA. The data show over 200,000 clones, over 80% seen once. Participants were placed into cohorts based on the clinical history they reported.

This TCR derives from a man aged 25 to 45 who had recovered from COVID-19. The V and J genes are TRBV4-2 and TRBJ2-3; tentative D call: TRBD2 (6 bases). Material: PBMCs or T cells enriched from blood (not recorded which). CDR3 in DNA: TGTGCCAGCAGCCAAGAACGGCGGGGAGGTACAGATACGCAGTATTTT. It yields the protein CASSQERRGGTDTQYF.